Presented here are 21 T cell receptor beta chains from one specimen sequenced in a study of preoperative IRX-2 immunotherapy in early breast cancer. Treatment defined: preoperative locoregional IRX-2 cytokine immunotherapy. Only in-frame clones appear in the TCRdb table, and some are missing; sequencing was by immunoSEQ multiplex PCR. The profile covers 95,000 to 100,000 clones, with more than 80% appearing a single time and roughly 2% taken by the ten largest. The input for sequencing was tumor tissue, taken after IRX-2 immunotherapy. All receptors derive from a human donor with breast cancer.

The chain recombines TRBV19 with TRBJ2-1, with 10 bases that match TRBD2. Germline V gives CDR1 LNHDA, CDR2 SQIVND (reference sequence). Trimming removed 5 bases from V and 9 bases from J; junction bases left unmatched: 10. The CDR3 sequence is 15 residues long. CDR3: CASSPWASGGGEQFF. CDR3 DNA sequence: TGTGCCAGTAGTCCCTGGGCTAGCGGGGGAGGTGAGCAGTTCTTC.

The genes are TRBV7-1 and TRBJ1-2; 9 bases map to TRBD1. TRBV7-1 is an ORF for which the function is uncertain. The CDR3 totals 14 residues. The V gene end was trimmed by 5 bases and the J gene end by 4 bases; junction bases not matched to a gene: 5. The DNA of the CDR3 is TGTGCCAGCAGCCCACAGGGGGCCGCCTATGGCTACACCTTC. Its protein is CASSPQGAAYGYTF.

CDR3: CASSLSGQGTDTQYF. For the CDR3, the DNA is TGTGCCAGCAGCCTCTCGGGACAGGGCACAGATACGCAGTATTTT. The chain carries TRBV7-7 and TRBJ2-3; 8 bases are shared with TRBD1. V dropped 5 bases and J dropped 1; count of bases not matched to a gene: 5. Germline values: CDR1 SSHAT, CDR2 FNYEAQ (reference sequence). This CDR3 has 15 amino acids.

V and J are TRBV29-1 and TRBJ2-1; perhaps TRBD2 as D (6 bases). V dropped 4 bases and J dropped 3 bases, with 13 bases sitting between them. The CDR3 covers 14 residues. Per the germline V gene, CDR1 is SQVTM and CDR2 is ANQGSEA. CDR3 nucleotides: TGCAGCGTTGGGGGTAGCGGAGTCTACAATGAGCAGTTCTTC. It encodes CSVGGSGVYNEQFF.

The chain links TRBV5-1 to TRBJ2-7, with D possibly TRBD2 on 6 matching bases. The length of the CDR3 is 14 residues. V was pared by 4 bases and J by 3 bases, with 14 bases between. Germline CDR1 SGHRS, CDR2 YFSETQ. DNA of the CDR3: TGCGCCAGCAGCATGGCGGGACGGAGCTACGAGCAGTACTTC. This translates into CASSMAGRSYEQYF.

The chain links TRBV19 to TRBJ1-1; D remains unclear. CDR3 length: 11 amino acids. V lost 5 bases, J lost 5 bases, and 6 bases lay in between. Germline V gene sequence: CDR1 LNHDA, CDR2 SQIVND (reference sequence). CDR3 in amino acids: CASSFYTEAFF. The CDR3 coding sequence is TGTGCCAGTAGTTTTTATACTGAAGCTTTCTTT.

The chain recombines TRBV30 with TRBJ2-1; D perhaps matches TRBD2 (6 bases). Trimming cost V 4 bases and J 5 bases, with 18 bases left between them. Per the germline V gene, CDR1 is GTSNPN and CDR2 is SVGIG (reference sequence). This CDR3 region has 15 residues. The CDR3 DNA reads TGTGCCTGGAACCCCTTGGGACTTGGAAACAATGAGCAGTTCTTC. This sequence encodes CAWNPLGLGNNEQFF.

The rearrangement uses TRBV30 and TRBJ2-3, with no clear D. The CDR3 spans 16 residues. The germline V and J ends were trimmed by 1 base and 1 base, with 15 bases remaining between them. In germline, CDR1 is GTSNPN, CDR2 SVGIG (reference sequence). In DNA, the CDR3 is TGTGCCTGGAGTGCCGGAGCTAAAGCAGGCACAGATACGCAGTATTTT. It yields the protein CAWSAGAKAGTDTQYF.

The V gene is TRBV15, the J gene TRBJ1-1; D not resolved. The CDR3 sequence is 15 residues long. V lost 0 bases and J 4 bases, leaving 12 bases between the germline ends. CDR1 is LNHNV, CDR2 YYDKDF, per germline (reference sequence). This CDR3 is CATSRDPTLSTEAFF. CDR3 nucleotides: TGTGCCACCAGCAGAGATCCAACGTTAAGCACTGAAGCTTTCTTT.

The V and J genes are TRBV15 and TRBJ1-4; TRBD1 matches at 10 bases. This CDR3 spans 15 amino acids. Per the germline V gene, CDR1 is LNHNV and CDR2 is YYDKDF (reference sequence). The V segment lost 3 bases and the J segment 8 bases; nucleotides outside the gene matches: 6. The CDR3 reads CATSSGTGVGEKLFF. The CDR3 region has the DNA TGTGCCACCAGCAGCGGGACAGGGGTTGGGGAAAAACTGTTTTTT.

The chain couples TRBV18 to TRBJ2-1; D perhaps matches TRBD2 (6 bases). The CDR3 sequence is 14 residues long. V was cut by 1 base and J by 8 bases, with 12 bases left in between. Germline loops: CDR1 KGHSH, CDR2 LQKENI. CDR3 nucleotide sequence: TGTGCCAGCTCACCACGCCGGGACTCCGATGAGCAGTTCTTC. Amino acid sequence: CASSPRRDSDEQFF.

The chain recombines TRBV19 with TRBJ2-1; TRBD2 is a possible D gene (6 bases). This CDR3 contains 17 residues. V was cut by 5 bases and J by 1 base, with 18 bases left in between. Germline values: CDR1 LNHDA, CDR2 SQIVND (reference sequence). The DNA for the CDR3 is TGTGCCAGTAGTCCAACCGGAGGGTGGGGTTCCTACAATGAGCAGTTCTTC. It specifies CASSPTGGWGSYNEQFF. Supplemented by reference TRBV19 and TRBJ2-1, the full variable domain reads DGGITQSPKYLFRKEGQNVTLSCEQNLNHDAMYWYRQDPGQGLRLIYYSQIVNDFQKGDIAEGYSVSREKKESFPLTVTSAQKNPTAFYLCASSPTGGWGSYNEQFFGPGTRLTVL.

CDR3 sequence reads: CASSLAGGQHEQYF. CDR3 DNA sequence: TGTGCCAGCAGTTTAGCGGGGGGGCAACACGAGCAGTACTTC. This chain joins TRBV28 and TRBJ2-7, with 9 bases matching TRBD2. V shed 2 bases and J 5 bases; nucleotides not matched to a gene: 4. CDR1 is MDHEN and CDR2 is SYDVKM in the germline V gene. The CDR3 length is 14 residues.

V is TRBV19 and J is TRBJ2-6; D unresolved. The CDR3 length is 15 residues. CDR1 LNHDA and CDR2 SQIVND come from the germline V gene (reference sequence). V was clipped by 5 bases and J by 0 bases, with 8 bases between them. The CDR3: CASSGHSSGANVLTF. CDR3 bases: TGTGCCAGTAGTGGGCATTCCTCTGGGGCCAACGTCCTGACTTTC.

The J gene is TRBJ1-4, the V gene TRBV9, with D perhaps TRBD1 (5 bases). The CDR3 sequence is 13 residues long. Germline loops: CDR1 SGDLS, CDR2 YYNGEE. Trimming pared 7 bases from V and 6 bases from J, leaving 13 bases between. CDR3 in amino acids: CASSSGLYEKLFF. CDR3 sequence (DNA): TGTGCCAGCTCGTCAGGGTTGTATGAAAAACTGTTTTTT.

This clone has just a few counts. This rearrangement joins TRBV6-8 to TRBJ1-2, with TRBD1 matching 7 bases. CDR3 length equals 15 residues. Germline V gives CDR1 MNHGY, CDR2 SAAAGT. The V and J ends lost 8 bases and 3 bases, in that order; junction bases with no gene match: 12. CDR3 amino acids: CASGGAGQRYYGYTF. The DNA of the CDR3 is TGTGCCAGCGGGGGGGCGGGACAGAGATACTATGGCTACACCTTC.

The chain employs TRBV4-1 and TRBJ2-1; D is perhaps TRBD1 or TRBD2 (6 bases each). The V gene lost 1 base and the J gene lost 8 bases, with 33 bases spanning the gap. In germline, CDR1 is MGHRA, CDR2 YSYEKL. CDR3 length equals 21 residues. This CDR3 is CASSQGPLHGVVDSRRDEQFF. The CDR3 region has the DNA TGCGCCAGCAGCCAAGGCCCGCTCCACGGGGTGGTGGACAGCAGGAGGGATGAGCAGTTCTTC.

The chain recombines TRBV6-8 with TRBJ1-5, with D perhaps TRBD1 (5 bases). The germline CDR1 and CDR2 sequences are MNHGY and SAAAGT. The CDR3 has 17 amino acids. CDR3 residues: CSSGAGWWVRSNQPQHF. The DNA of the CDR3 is TGTTCTAGCGGGGCAGGGTGGTGGGTTAGAAGCAATCAGCCCCAGCATTTT.

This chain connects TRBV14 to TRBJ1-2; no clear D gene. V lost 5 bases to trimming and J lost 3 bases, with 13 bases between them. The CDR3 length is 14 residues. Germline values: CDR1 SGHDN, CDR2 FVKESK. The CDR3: CASSFQTVDYGYTF. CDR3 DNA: TGTGCCAGCAGCTTCCAGACCGTAGACTATGGCTACACCTTC.

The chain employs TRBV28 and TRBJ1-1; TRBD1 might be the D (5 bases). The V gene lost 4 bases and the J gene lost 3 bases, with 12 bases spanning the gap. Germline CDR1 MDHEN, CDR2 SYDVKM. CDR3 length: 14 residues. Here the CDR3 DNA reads TGTGCCAGCAGTTCATACACGACAGACACTGAAGCTTTCTTT. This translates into CASSSYTTDTEAFF.

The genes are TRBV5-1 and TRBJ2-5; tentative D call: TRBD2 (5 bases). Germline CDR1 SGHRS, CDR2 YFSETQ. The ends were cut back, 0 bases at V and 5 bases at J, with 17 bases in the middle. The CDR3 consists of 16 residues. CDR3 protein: CASSLAESPRRETQYF. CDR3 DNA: TGCGCCAGCAGCTTGGCCGAGTCTCCCCGGAGGGAGACCCAGTACTTC.